Listed below are T cell receptor beta chains from one sample, sequenced in a study of OX40 agonist ivuxolimab in advanced cancers. Sequenced by immunoSEQ multiplex PCR; TCRdb stores in-frame clones only, minus some. The table shows about 79,000 clones, with roughly 88% occurring only once. Sample: CD4+ or CD8+ T cells sorted from blood, taken in a trial of the OX40 agonist ivuxolimab. These receptors were collected from an adult with an advanced solid tumor such as melanoma, head and neck, liver or kidney cancer. Each CDR3 is given without its conserved first and last residue.

length	V	CDR3
13	TRBV28	ASRGGAGGANVLT
10	TRBV21-1	ASSTVVYEQY
13	TRBV6-5	ASKMQGLRTDTQY
12	TRBV19	ASSKRDTNQPQH
16	TRBV6-1	ASSEVSLVAGGSDTQY
11	TRBV19	ASRPTGDYGYT
10	TRBV29-1	SVATDGNTIY
12	TRBV19	ASSIGAPNYGYT
12	TRBV2	ASSGGQVNQPQH
14	TRBV7-8	ASSLAHSSGANVLT
15	TRBV7-7	ASSPRYNRDCGDTQY
15	TRBV18	ASSPAGGDGDGSPLH
14	TRBV28	ASSLKGSKFQETQY
15	TRBV10-1	ASSYGLAGVLTDTQY
16	TRBV5-5	ASSLSPRLAGGQDTQY
12	TRBV19	ASSIWGASNEQF
12	TRBV7-9	ASSRRDRAHEQY
13	TRBV18	ASSAGTSGSDTQY
13	TRBV25-1	ASRTQGSYNSPLH
13	TRBV6-5	ASSSLEGGRDTQY
13	TRBV5-1	ASSMGQGEGETQY
13	TRBV5-1	ASSLDPGAPSGYT
10	TRBV27	ASSSNHQPQH
13	TRBV4-2	ASSRGQRDTDTQY
12	TRBV7-8	ASSFALYQETQY